Below, 7 T cell receptor beta chains from the same sample are listed, as sequenced in a study of regulatory T cells in long-lasting Graves disease. Time point defined: newly diagnosed GD, antithyroid drugs for less than 3 months. Scientists built the TCR library using RNA that was extracted from PBMCs. Arm-PCR with iRepertoire HTBI primers amplified the CDR3 regions for these TCR beta libraries. TCRdb re-called the multiplex PCR reads through MiXCR, storing one row per CDR3 protein. The sample lists some 250,000 distinct CDR3 sequences, approximately 20% seen once, with roughly 23% in the top ten. The specimen comprised peripheral blood mononuclear cells (PBMCs), sampled at new diagnosis, from a patient treated with antithyroid drugs. Every receptor here comes from a female donor with Graves disease.

Ten or more counts support this clonotype. A junction end diverges from the germline sequence, so it may reflect a read error. The V and J genes are TRBV5-1 and TRBJ2-5; 7 bases fit TRBD2. CDR1 SGHRS and CDR2 YFSETQ come from the germline V gene. There are 16 residues in the CDR3. The CDR3 reads CASSFRDYRLQETQYF. CDR3 DNA sequence: TGTGCCAGCAGCTTCCGGGACTACCGCCTCCAAGAGACCCAGTACTTC.

This clonotype has ten or more counts. The V gene is TRBV20-1, the J gene TRBJ2-4; D is possibly TRBD1 or TRBD2 (6 bases each). CDR1 and CDR2 (germline): DFQATT, SNEGSKA (reference sequence). The germline V and J ends were trimmed by 8 bases and 7 bases, with 18 bases remaining between them. The CDR3 sequence is 13 residues long. The CDR3 reads CSLTSGGRNIQYF. The CDR3 region has the DNA TGCAGTCTCACTAGTGGGGGGCGGAACATTCAGTACTTC.

In its sample, this clonotype was seen many times. The chain links TRBV7-2 to TRBJ1-2, with D possibly matching TRBD1 (6 bases). CDR1 and CDR2 from the germline V gene are SGHTA and FQGNSA. CDR3 size: 13 residues. V was clipped by 2 bases and J by 6 bases, with 10 bases between them. The CDR3 DNA reads as TGTGCCAGCAGCTTATTGGCAGGGGATGGCTACACCTTC. Translation gives CASSLLAGDGYTF.

This clonotype was seen more than once but under ten times. The chain is built from TRBV19 and TRBJ2-1; perhaps TRBD1 as D (7 bases). The germline V gene has CDR1 LNHDA and CDR2 SQIVND (reference sequence). V gave up 5 bases and J gave up 1 base, with 12 bases separating them. CDR3 length equals 15 residues. CDR3 region: CASSLTGRSYNEQFF. The DNA of the CDR3 is TGTGCCAGTAGTCTGACAGGGAGGTCCTACAATGAGCAGTTCTTC.

With regard to this clonotype: This is likely a read error, given that the CDR3 carries no conserved phenylalanine or tryptophan at its end. The J gene is TRBJ1-6, the V gene TRBV30; a weak D match, TRBD1 (5 bases). The CDR3 runs 16 residues. V was pared by 8 bases and J by 7 bases, with 24 bases between. From germline, CDR1 is GTSNPN and CDR2 SVGIG (reference sequence). This CDR3 is CAMDLIEMGLNSPLHV. Here the CDR3 DNA reads TGTGCCATGGACTTGATTGAAATGGGACTAAATTCACCCCTCCACGTT.

This clonotype was counted at least ten times. This chain joins TRBV28 and TRBJ1-2, with D perhaps TRBD1 (6 bases). Germline CDR1 is MDHEN and CDR2 is SYDVKM. V lost 3 bases and J lost 1, with 18 bases in between. The CDR3 covers 17 residues. CDR3 bases: TGTGCCAGCAGTTTGACGGGGGGGGGGGCCCGTAACTATGGCTACACCTTC. Its translation: CASSLTGGGARNYGYTF.

The J gene is TRBJ2-7, the V gene TRBV29-1; 7 nucleotides align to TRBD2. CDR3 length: 12 residues. V shed 7 bases and J 5 bases; nucleotides not matched to a gene: 8. Germline V CDR1 and CDR2: SQVTM, ANQGSEA. The CDR3 loop reads CSAATSVDEQYF. The CDR3 DNA sequence: TGCAGCGCAGCAACTAGCGTTGACGAGCAGTACTTC.